This T cell receptor beta chain was identified during a study of blood T cell repertoires in COVID-19. The V end lost 2 bases, the J end lost 3 bases, and 14 bases lay between the germline ends. Germline CDR1 SGDLS, CDR2 YYNGEE. The CDR3 is 15 amino acids. Sequencing was performed with immunoSEQ multiplex PCR; in TCRdb, only in-frame clones are kept and a portion is missing. The data show around 130,000 clones, 80% to 85% seen once. This clone has a handful of counts. The receptor comes from a man aged 25-40 years who had recovered from COVID-19. The sequencing input was PBMCs or T cells enriched from blood (not recorded which). This chain connects TRBV9 to TRBJ1-1, with D perhaps TRBD1 (5 bases). CDR3 protein: CASSVDPGGDTEAFF. The DNA of the CDR3 is TGTGCCAGCAGCGTCGATCCGGGGGGAGACACTGAAGCTTTCTTT.